These 15 T cell receptor beta chains were all obtained from the same sample, sequenced in a study of T cell repertoires in cytomegalovirus infection. From the reads, TCRdb called clonotypes with MiXCR, one entry per CDR3 protein. The sample shows hundreds of thousands of distinct CDR3 sequences, roughly a tenth of them seen only once. The sequenced sample was PBMCs. The receptors were sampled from a human donor in good health (CMV status not recorded). Some clones in this sample may be carry-over from other donors' samples.

This clonotype was seen ten or more times. This sequence joins TRBV7-8 and TRBJ2-1; 9 nucleotides match TRBD2. The V segment lost 5 bases and the J segment 8 bases; nucleotides outside the gene matches: 10. This CDR3 spans 15 amino acids. Per the germline V gene, CDR1 is SGHVS and CDR2 is FQNEAQ. CDR3 loop: CASSPSAGGVYEQFF. CDR3 DNA sequence: TGTGCCAGCAGCCCCTCGGCGGGGGGGGTATATGAGCAGTTCTTC.

The chain combines TRBV28 with TRBJ1-2; the match to TRBD1 covers 7 bases. The CDR3 length is 13 residues. Germline-derived CDR1 and CDR2 are MDHEN and SYDVKM. Trimming took 5 bases from V and 8 from J; bases not matched to a gene: 8. The CDR3 protein is CASSPGTALGYTF. The CDR3 nucleotides read TGTGCCAGCAGTCCCGGGACAGCATTGGGCTACACCTTC.

This clonotype has just a few counts. This chain connects TRBV2 to TRBJ1-4, with no clear D. The V end was cut by 8 bases, the J end by 0 bases, with 13 bases between. The CDR3 runs 15 residues. The germline CDR1 and CDR2 sequences are SNHLY and FYNNEI. The CDR3: CASDDLGSTNEKLFF. The CDR3 bases are TGTGCCAGCGATGACTTGGGCTCAACTAATGAAAAACTGTTTTTT.

This clonotype came up many times. V is TRBV10-3 and J is TRBJ2-1, with 13 bases aligning to TRBD2. Germline V gene sequence: CDR1 ENHRY, CDR2 SYGVKD. V dropped 4 bases and J dropped 2; count of bases not matched to a gene: 8. The CDR3 consists of 18 residues. The CDR3 loop reads CAISAGRTSGGPYNEQFF. CDR3 DNA: TGTGCCATCAGTGCGGGAAGGACTAGCGGGGGCCCCTACAATGAGCAGTTCTTC.

This clonotype was recorded at least ten times. The chain joins TRBV12-3 or TRBV12-4 to TRBJ1-3, with no clear D. The length of the CDR3 is 13 residues. V was trimmed by 8 bases and J by 4 bases, leaving 12 bases between them. CDR3 nucleotide sequence: TGTGCCAGCGTGCGAAGTTCCGGAAACACCATATATTTT. Translating it yields CASVRSSGNTIYF.

This clonotype was seen repeatedly, ten times or more. V and J are TRBV5-1 and TRBJ2-2; 9 nucleotides agree with TRBD1. The CDR3 runs to 14 residues. With V trimmed by 5 bases and J by 4 bases, 3 bases remained unmatched. Germline assignment: CDR1 SGHRS and CDR2 YFSETQ. CDR3 protein: CASRGTGTTGELFF. In DNA, the CDR3 is TGCGCCAGCAGAGGGACAGGGACCACCGGGGAGCTGTTTTTT. The whole variable domain, filled in from reference TRBV5-1 and TRBJ2-2, reads KAGVTQTPRYLIKTRGQQVTLSCSPISGHRSVSWYQQTPGQGLQFLFEYFSETQRNKGNFPGRFSGRQFSNSRSEMNVSTLELGDSALYLCASRGTGTTGELFFGEGSRLTVL.

In its sample, this clonotype was seen many times. The V gene is TRBV27, the J gene TRBJ2-7; the match to TRBD2 covers 7 bases. Germline assignment: CDR1 MNHEY and CDR2 SMNVEV (reference sequence). V lost 0 bases, J lost 0 bases, and 5 bases stayed unmatched. The CDR3 runs 16 residues. The CDR3 bases are TGTGCCAGCAGTTTATCGTGGCGGGGGAGCTCCTACGAGCAGTACTTC. Residues: CASSLSWRGSSYEQYF.

At least ten counts were recorded for this clonotype. The CDR3 loop is CASSQGPGTNTEAFF. CDR3 sequence (DNA): TGCGCCAGCAGCCAAGGTCCCGGGACTAACACTGAAGCTTTCTTT. The chain links TRBV4-1 to TRBJ1-1; D may be TRBD1 (5 bases). V was pared by 1 base and J by 2 bases, with 11 bases between. The CDR3 runs to 15 residues. The germline V gene encodes CDR1 MGHRA and CDR2 YSYEKL.

This clonotype has a count of ten or more. The chain's CDR3 is CASSLWGAGRDEQFF. The CDR3 DNA reads TGTGCCAGCAGTTTGTGGGGGGCAGGGAGGGATGAGCAGTTCTTC. The chain uses TRBV28 and TRBJ2-1; weak D call: TRBD2 (7 bases). Germline lookup yields CDR1 MDHEN and CDR2 SYDVKM. V was trimmed by 3 bases and J by 8 bases, leaving 17 bases between them. The CDR3 runs to 15 residues.

This chain links TRBV2 with TRBJ1-6; D gene ambiguous. The length of the CDR3 is 15 residues. The germline V gene has CDR1 SNHLY and CDR2 FYNNEI. V dropped 6 bases and J dropped 0 bases, with 9 bases sitting between them. The CDR3 nucleotides are TGTGCCAGCAGCATCGGTGGCTCCTATAATTCACCCCTCCACTTT. Translated, it gives CASSIGGSYNSPLHF.

This clonotype was seen ten or more times. The V and J genes are TRBV7-2 and TRBJ1-1, with unresolved D. This CDR3 is built from 13 residues. Germline V gene data show CDR1 as SGHTA and CDR2 as FQGNSA. The V gene lost 5 bases and the J gene lost 8 bases, with 15 bases spanning the gap. The CDR3 here is CASSPPIQKEAFF. Written as DNA, the CDR3 is TGTGCCAGCAGCCCTCCAATTCAAAAAGAAGCTTTCTTT. Combining the CDR3 with reference TRBV7-2 and TRBJ1-1 gives the whole variable domain GAGVSQSPSNKVTEKGKDVELRCDPISGHTALYWYRQSLGQGLEFLIYFQGNSAPDKSGLPSDRFSAERTGGSVSTLTIQRTQQEDSAVYLCASSPPIQKEAFFGQGTRLTVV.

This clonotype was counted ten times or more. The rearrangement uses TRBV4-3 and TRBJ2-2; 7 bases align to TRBD1. In germline, CDR1 is LGHNA, CDR2 YSLEER. The CDR3 consists of 15 residues. Trimming took 0 bases from V and 5 from J; bases not matched to a gene: 3. The CDR3 DNA is TGCGCCAGCAGCCAAGACAGGGGGAAAACCGGGGAGCTGTTTTTT. It encodes CASSQDRGKTGELFF.

This clonotype was found a few times. The chain couples TRBV7-3 to TRBJ1-1; 8 positions match TRBD1. The CDR3 is made up of 13 amino acids. J was trimmed by 10 bases and V by 1 base; bases with no gene match: 5. Germline V gene sequence: CDR1 SGHTA, CDR2 FQGTGA. This chain's CDR3 is CASSLKAGTGAFF. CDR3 bases: TGTGCCAGCAGCTTAAAAGCCGGGACAGGAGCTTTCTTT. The full variable domain, in which reference TRBV7-3 and TRBJ1-1 provide the parts outside the CDR3, is GAGVSQTPSNKVTEKGKYVELRCDPISGHTALYWYRQSLGQGPEFLIYFQGTGAADDSGLPNDRFFAVRPEGSVSTLKIQRTERGDSAVYLCASSLKAGTGAFFGQGTRLTVV.

This clonotype was picked up a small number of times. The CDR3 nucleotides are TGCAGTGCTAGAGGGGGCCAGGGGGCTATGAACACCGGGGAGCTGTTTTTT. Translated, it gives CSARGGQGAMNTGELFF. The chain is built from TRBV20-1 and TRBJ2-2, with 8 positions matching TRBD1. The CDR3 totals 17 residues. The V gene end was trimmed by 1 base and the J gene end by 1 base; junction bases not matched to a gene: 8. CDR1 is DFQATT and CDR2 is SNEGSKA in the germline V gene (reference sequence).

The chain is built from TRBV29-1 and TRBJ1-1, with TRBD1 as a possible D gene (6 bases). In germline, CDR1 is SQVTM, CDR2 ANQGSEA. V shed 0 bases and J shed 5 bases, with 13 bases lying between them. The CDR3 contains 14 residues. The CDR3 DNA follows: TGCAGCGTTGAAGATGACAAGAGGGGGACTGAAGCTTTCTTT. Its translation is CSVEDDKRGTEAFF.